This paragraph covers one TCR beta chain sequence. The record originates from a study of blood T cell repertoires in COVID-19. Across the study: Italy, Spain and the United States were the sources of the convalescent and acute COVID-19 samples. The analysed material was cDNA or gDNA that came from T cells, B-cell-depleted T cells, or PBMCs.

As handled by the study authors: Amplification from reference gene primers served as the basis for estimated nucleated cell counts. Only in-frame clones appear in the TCRdb table, and some are missing; sequencing was by immunoSEQ multiplex PCR. The V and J calls and clone size come from that table; D and trimming were worked out from the DNA. The repertoire holds over 95,000 clones, with approximately 80% as singletons. The CDR3 has 16 amino acids. The origin of this receptor is a human donor in a cohort sampled during active COVID-19. Specimen: peripheral blood. The rearrangement joins TRBV21-1 to TRBJ2-1; TRBD1, the table's D call, was not compared with the DNA. TRBV21-1 is a pseudogene locus. CDR3 protein: CASSTRTASHYNEQFF. The CDR3 DNA reads as TGTGCCAGCAGCACCCGGACAGCCTCACACTACAATGAGCAGTTCTTC.